Below, 8 T cell receptor beta chains from the same sample are listed, as sequenced in a study of beta chain features in type 1 diabetes. Every bit of the isolated RNA underwent reverse transcription, so sequencing read expressed TCRB transcripts. Profiled with immunoSEQ multiplex PCR; TCRdb holds only in-frame clones, not every one. The data hold around 400,000 clones, with over 13% observed a single time. The material sequenced was naive CD4+ T cells from blood. The receptors stem from a young woman in good health.

This clone came up a few times. The gene calls are TRBV6-6 and TRBJ1-5, with D unclear. Trimming pared 7 bases from V and 2 bases from J, leaving 12 bases between. CDR1 and CDR2 from the germline V gene are MNHNY and SVGAGI (reference sequence). CDR3 size: 14 residues. DNA of the CDR3: TGTGCCAGCACCATGGCCCCCGGCAATCAGCCCCAGCATTTT. Encoded protein: CASTMAPGNQPQHF.

There are a few counts of this clone. This chain links TRBV4-2 with TRBJ2-1; D is unclear. Germline CDR1 reads LGHNA; CDR2 reads YNFKEQ. The CDR3 has 15 residues. Trimming left V 1 base short and J 2 bases short, with 9 bases between. CDR3 protein: CASSQGMGAYNEQFF. The CDR3 DNA sequence: TGTGCCAGCAGCCAAGGTATGGGCGCCTACAATGAGCAGTTCTTC.

The V and J genes are TRBV6-1 and TRBJ2-3, with TRBD1 as a possible D gene (6 bases). The CDR3 is 12 amino acids. V was shortened by 4 bases and J by 7 bases, with 9 bases between the two germline ends. CDR1 MNHNS and CDR2 SASEGT come from the germline V gene. This CDR3 reads CASSGDIHTQYF. CDR3 coding DNA: TGTGCCAGCAGTGGGGACATTCATACGCAGTATTTT.

This clone turned up a few times. The sample has other DNA sequences that encode this CDR3 too. The chain couples TRBV27 to TRBJ2-4, with TRBD2 matching 8 bases. Germline values: CDR1 MNHEY, CDR2 SMNVEV (reference sequence). V dropped 3 bases and J dropped 1; count of bases not matched to a gene: 2. CDR3 length: 15 amino acids. The CDR3 is CASSFGGGAKNIQYF. The CDR3 DNA follows: TGTGCCAGCAGTTTTGGCGGGGGGGCCAAAAACATTCAGTACTTC.

The chain carries TRBV30 and TRBJ1-1, with a tentative D call TRBD1 (5 bases). V shed 0 bases and J shed 9 bases, with 20 bases lying between them. CDR3 length: 15 amino acids. Germline V gene data show CDR1 as GTSNPN and CDR2 as SVGIG (reference sequence). The DNA of the CDR3 is TGTGCCTGGAGTGTACCGGAACAGCGGGGGGAGAAAGCTTTCTTT. The encoded protein is CAWSVPEQRGEKAFF.

This chain joins TRBV12-5 and TRBJ1-2, with D possibly matching TRBD1 (5 bases). The CDR3 loop spans 15 amino acids. V dropped 2 bases and J dropped 5 bases, with 15 bases sitting between them. Germline V gene sequence: CDR1 LGHNT, CDR2 FRNRAP. The CDR3 coding sequence is TGTGCTAGTGGTTTGCCCCCGACAGAGTTATATGGCTACACCTTC. Protein sequence: CASGLPPTELYGYTF.

This clone was detected only a few times. The V gene is TRBV7-3, the J gene TRBJ2-6, with TRBD1 as a possible D gene (6 bases). V gave up 8 bases and J gave up 0 bases, with 14 bases separating them. This CDR3 is 16 amino acids long. CDR1 is SGHTA and CDR2 is FQGTGA in the germline V gene. CDR3 coding DNA: TGTGCCAGCTTCAGGGGCCCTAGCTCTGGGGCCAACGTCCTGACTTTC. Protein product: CASFRGPSSGANVLTF.

The V call is TRBV7-9, the J call TRBJ2-1; the D gene is possibly TRBD2 (6 bases). From germline, CDR1 is SEHNR and CDR2 FQNEAQ (reference sequence). V was shortened by 4 bases and J by 5 bases, with 15 bases between the two germline ends. The CDR3 covers 15 residues. The CDR3 region has the DNA TGTGCCAGCAGCTATAGGGGCTCTAGCGACAATGAGCAGTTCTTC. Translated: CASSYRGSSDNEQFF.